A single sample gave rise to the 26 T cell receptor beta chains below, sequenced in a study of blood T cell repertoires in COVID-19. Produced via immunoSEQ multiplex PCR; TCRdb's table is partial and in-frame only. The sample holds roughly 260,000 clones, approximately 90% seen once. The sample comprised PBMCs or T cells enriched from blood (not recorded which). The source of these receptors is a woman between 25 and 40 years old with acute COVID-19.

The rearrangement uses TRBV28 and TRBJ1-2; a possible D gene is TRBD1 (6 bases). Per the germline V gene, CDR1 is MDHEN and CDR2 is SYDVKM. The CDR3 contains 20 residues. V lost 3 bases and J 1 base, leaving 27 bases between the germline ends. CDR3 DNA sequence: TGTGCCAGCAGTTTCCCTGTTTCCGGGACAAGGGATTTTTATAACTATGGCTACACCTTC. It is translated as CASSFPVSGTRDFYNYGYTF.

The chain joins TRBV9 to TRBJ2-5; TRBD2 is a possible D gene (7 bases). CDR1 is SGDLS, CDR2 YYNGEE, per germline. V was clipped by 2 bases and J by 4 bases, with 9 bases between them. This CDR3 is 13 amino acids long. Here the CDR3 reads CASSVGGGETQYF. CDR3 nucleotide sequence: TGTGCCAGCAGCGTGGGAGGGGGAGAGACCCAGTACTTC.

This rearrangement joins TRBV6-1 to TRBJ2-7, with 8 bases lining up with TRBD2. V dropped 0 bases and J dropped 3; count of bases not matched to a gene: 7. The CDR3 contains 16 residues. The germline CDR1 and CDR2 sequences are MNHNS and SASEGT. CDR3 sequence (DNA): TGTGCCAGCAGTGAAGCTCAAACTAGCGGAGTCTACGAGCAGTACTTC. Translation: CASSEAQTSGVYEQYF.

This chain links TRBV2 with TRBJ1-2; possible D gene TRBD1, 6 bases. V shed 4 bases and J shed 8 bases, with 11 bases lying between them. The germline gives CDR1 SNHLY, CDR2 FYNNEI. The CDR3 sequence is 12 residues long. CDR3 loop: CASSVTGSGYTF. CDR3 in DNA: TGTGCCAGCAGTGTGACAGGAAGCGGCTACACCTTC.

V gene TRBV12-3 or TRBV12-4 combines with J gene TRBJ2-7; D possibly corresponds to TRBD1 (6 bases). With 7 bases removed from V and 0 bases from J, the gap between germline ends came to 10 bases. CDR3 size: 13 residues. The CDR3 DNA is TGTGCCAGCACCACAGGGAGCTCCTACGAGCAGTACTTC. Translated: CASTTGSSYEQYF.

In its sample, this clone was seen once. The rearrangement joins TRBV2 to TRBJ2-3; tentative D call: TRBD2 (6 bases). The CDR3 spans 15 residues. Trimming pared 7 bases from V and 0 bases from J, leaving 14 bases between. From germline, CDR1 is SNHLY and CDR2 FYNNEI. CDR3 DNA sequence: TGTGCCAGCATCAGTTTACGGGAGAGCACAGATACGCAGTATTTT. It encodes CASISLRESTDTQYF.

V gene TRBV5-1 combines with J gene TRBJ1-3, with 8 bases matching TRBD1. This CDR3 spans 20 amino acids. CDR1 and CDR2 (germline): SGHRS, YFSETQ. Trimming cost V 3 bases and J 0 bases; bases outside gene matches: 17. The CDR3 loop is CASSSLGQGREGTSGNTIYF. The CDR3 nucleotides are TGCGCCAGCAGCTCGCTCGGACAGGGTAGAGAGGGAACCTCTGGAAACACCATATATTTT.

The V gene is TRBV29-1, the J gene TRBJ2-7; TRBD1 is a possible D gene (6 bases). Germline assignment: CDR1 SQVTM and CDR2 ANQGSEA. The CDR3 has 14 residues. Between the trimmed V and J ends, which lost 2 bases and 2 bases, there was a span of 13 bases. In nucleotides, the CDR3 is TGCAGCGTTGAAAGGCCAGGGGCCCCCTACGAGCAGTACTTC. Translated, it gives CSVERPGAPYEQYF.

This chain joins TRBV19 and TRBJ2-4; D uncertain. The V gene lost 9 bases and the J gene lost 4 bases, with 13 bases spanning the gap. Looked up from germline, CDR1 is LNHDA and CDR2 is SQIVND (reference sequence). There are 13 residues in the CDR3. CDR3 in DNA: TGTGCCAGCTCCGGCGGCTATAAAAACATTCAGTACTTC. Protein sequence: CASSGGYKNIQYF.

This chain joins TRBV5-4 and TRBJ2-3; TRBD2 agrees at 14 bases. Germline values: CDR1 SGHNT, CDR2 YYREEE (reference sequence). After removal of 1 base from V and 5 bases from J, the junction contained 3 bases not matched to a gene. The CDR3 consists of 16 residues. The CDR3 DNA is TGTGCCAGCAGCTTGTGGGGACTAGCGGGGGAAGATACGCAGTATTTT. It specifies CASSLWGLAGEDTQYF.

The chain is built from TRBV5-4 and TRBJ2-2, with 8 bases that match TRBD1. Germline CDR1 and CDR2: SGHNT and YYREEE (reference sequence). CDR3 length: 16 residues. The V segment lost 1 base and the J segment 5 bases; nucleotides outside the gene matches: 7. CDR3 loop: CASSLSRGLETGELFF. CDR3 coding DNA: TGTGCCAGCAGCTTGAGCAGGGGGCTAGAAACCGGGGAGCTGTTTTTT.

This clone was seen just once. This rearrangement joins TRBV7-2 to TRBJ1-1; 7 bases line up with TRBD1. V lost 5 bases and J lost 3; bases outside the gene matches: 3. CDR1 is SGHTA and CDR2 is FQGNSA in the germline V gene. The CDR3 runs to 13 residues. The CDR3 bases are TGTGCCAGCAGCCGTGACAGGGACACTGAAGCTTTCTTT. Translating it yields CASSRDRDTEAFF.

The J gene is TRBJ2-7, the V gene TRBV5-1, with TRBD2 as a possible D gene (6 bases). The CDR3 runs 15 residues. V was pared by 0 bases and J by 0 bases, with 10 bases between. Germline V lookup: CDR1 SGHRS, CDR2 YFSETQ. CDR3 region: CASSLVEGRSYEQYF. The CDR3 nucleotides read TGCGCCAGCAGCTTGGTGGAGGGGCGCTCCTACGAGCAGTACTTC.

This clone was observed a single time. V is TRBV6-5 and J is TRBJ2-7; D is perhaps TRBD2 (6 bases). Germline V CDR1 and CDR2: MNHEY, SVGAGI. This CDR3 spans 14 amino acids. Trimming removed 4 bases at V and 3 bases at J, with 13 bases between. The CDR3 nucleotides are TGTGCCAGCAGTTCCCTTAGCGGAAGCTACGAGCAGTACTTC. Translated, it gives CASSSLSGSYEQYF.

The chain has TRBV27 and TRBJ2-6, with D hard to call. The length of the CDR3 is 14 residues. Germline CDR1 is MNHEY and CDR2 is SMNVEV (reference sequence). V gave up 6 bases and J gave up 5 bases, with 11 bases separating them. The CDR3 loop is CASSRLGRANVLTF. CDR3 coding DNA: TGTGCCAGCAGCCGCCTCGGTAGGGCCAACGTCCTGACTTTC.

This clone has just a few counts. The chain joins TRBV7-2 to TRBJ1-5; 7 bases are shared with TRBD1. V dropped 5 bases and J dropped 8; count of bases not matched to a gene: 9. CDR1 and CDR2 (germline): SGHTA, FQGNSA. The CDR3 length is 14 residues. CDR3 coding DNA: TGTGCCAGCAGCCCTGGACAGGTAGGGGAGCCCCAGCATTTT. This gives the protein CASSPGQVGEPQHF.

Details on this clone: At one end, the junction sequence differs from germline, possibly due to a read error. The genes are TRBV7-9 and TRBJ2-7; 8 bases line up with TRBD2. Germline V gene data show CDR1 as SEHNR and CDR2 as FQNEAQ (reference sequence). CDR3 length: 13 amino acids. DNA for the CDR3: TGTGCCAGCAGCTTAGGCCTGGCTAGCGGGTATCTCTTC. Its translation: CASSLGLASGYLF.

DNA of the CDR3: TGTGCTAGTGGTTTGATCCCCTGGGCAGAGAGCCAAGAGACCCAGTACTTC. It specifies CASGLIPWAESQETQYF. V gene TRBV12-5 combines with J gene TRBJ2-5; D is unclear. Per germline, CDR1 LGHNT and CDR2 FRNRAP. Trimming took 2 bases from V and 1 from J, leaving 17 bases between them. This CDR3 is built from 17 residues.

The V gene is TRBV18, the J gene TRBJ2-7; D unresolved. The V gene lost 2 bases and the J gene lost 4 bases, with 6 bases spanning the gap. The germline gives CDR1 KGHSH, CDR2 LQKENI. The CDR3 covers 12 residues. The CDR3 DNA follows: TGTGCCAGCTCACCAAACCAGTACGAGCAGTACTTC. Encoded protein: CASSPNQYEQYF.

The chain has TRBV7-3 and TRBJ2-3, with a weak D call TRBD2 (6 bases). The CDR3 spans 15 residues. V lost 3 bases and J lost 0, with 10 bases in between. Germline lookup yields CDR1 SGHTA and CDR2 FQGTGA. The CDR3 protein is CASSFAGSSTDTQYF. CDR3 nucleotide sequence: TGTGCCAGCAGCTTTGCGGGGTCTAGCACAGATACGCAGTATTTT.

This chain links TRBV7-8 with TRBJ2-1, with 7 bases identical to TRBD1. Germline trimming cut 5 bases from V and 6 bases from J; bases unmatched to any gene: 7. CDR1 is SGHVS, CDR2 FQNEAQ, per germline. This CDR3 comprises 14 residues. CDR3 DNA: TGTGCCAGCAGCCTCCGGGACAGCATCAATGAGCAGTTCTTC. Translation gives CASSLRDSINEQFF.

The chain carries TRBV5-8 and TRBJ2-1; D gene uncertain. CDR1 SGHTS and CDR2 YDEGEE come from the germline V gene. Trimming left V 0 bases short and J 4 bases short, with 8 bases between. The CDR3 covers 14 residues. In nucleotides, the CDR3 is TGTGCCAGCAGCTTGGGCGCGACATACAATGAGCAGTTCTTC. Amino acids: CASSLGATYNEQFF.

In this sample, this clone turned up a few times. The chain links TRBV27 to TRBJ1-4; maybe TRBD1 (5 bases). CDR1 and CDR2 from the germline V gene are MNHEY and SMNVEV (reference sequence). The length of the CDR3 is 13 residues. Trimming removed 7 bases at V and 4 bases at J, with 10 bases between. Written as DNA, the CDR3 is TGTGCCAGCACCGGGACTCTTAATGAAAAACTGTTTTTT. Amino acid sequence: CASTGTLNEKLFF. The variable domain in full, with the rest retrieved from reference TRBV27 and TRBJ1-4, is EAQVTQNPRYLITVTGKKLTVTCSQNMNHEYMSWYRQDPGLGLRQIYYSMNVEVTDKGDVPEGYKVSRKEKRNFPLILESPSPNQTSLYFCASTGTLNEKLFFGSGTQLSVL.

The genes are TRBV29-1 and TRBJ2-5; no definite D call. Trimming took 4 bases from V and 0 from J, leaving 6 bases between them. The germline V gene has CDR1 SQVTM and CDR2 ANQGSEA. The CDR3 consists of 12 residues. This CDR3 is CSVASYQETQYF. The DNA of the CDR3 is TGCAGCGTTGCGTCGTACCAAGAGACCCAGTACTTC.

The V call is TRBV7-3, the J call TRBJ2-3, with 7 nucleotides matching TRBD1. The germline gives CDR1 SGHTA, CDR2 FQGTGA. This CDR3 is built from 14 residues. V lost 6 bases to trimming and J lost 2 bases; unmatched junction nucleotides: 5. This CDR3 reads CASSQDRNTDTQYF. In DNA, the CDR3 is TGTGCCAGCAGTCAGGACAGGAACACAGATACGCAGTATTTT.

This clone was observed once. The chain is built from TRBV11-3 and TRBJ2-1; 16 bases map to TRBD2. This CDR3 has 16 residues. V was pared by 4 bases and J by 7 bases, with 4 bases of the junction left unmatched. Germline V CDR1 and CDR2: SGHNT, YENEEA. CDR3 residues: CASSSGTSGGVNEQFF. The CDR3 nucleotides are TGTGCCAGCAGCTCCGGGACTAGCGGGGGGGTGAATGAGCAGTTCTTC.